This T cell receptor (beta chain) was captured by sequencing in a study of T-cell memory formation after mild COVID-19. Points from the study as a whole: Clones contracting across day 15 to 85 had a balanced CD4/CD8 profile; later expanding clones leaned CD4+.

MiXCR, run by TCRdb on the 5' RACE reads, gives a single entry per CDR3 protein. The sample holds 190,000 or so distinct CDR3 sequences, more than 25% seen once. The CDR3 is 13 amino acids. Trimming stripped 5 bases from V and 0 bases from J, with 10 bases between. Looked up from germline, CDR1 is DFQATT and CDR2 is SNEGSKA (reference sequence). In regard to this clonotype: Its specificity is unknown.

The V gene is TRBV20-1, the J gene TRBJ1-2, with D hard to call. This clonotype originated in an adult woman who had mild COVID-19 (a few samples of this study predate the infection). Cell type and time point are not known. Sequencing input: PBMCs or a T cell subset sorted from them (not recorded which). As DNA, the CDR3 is TGCAGTGCTGCTCGTGGGACTAACTATGGCTACACCTTC. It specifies CSAARGTNYGYTF.